A single sample gave rise to the 29 T cell receptor beta chains below, sequenced in a study of blood T cell repertoires in COVID-19. Clones were read by immunoSEQ multiplex PCR, and TCRdb kept only the in-frame ones, dropping some. Of around 110,000 clones in the sample, more than 70% are singletons; the top ten hold 4% to 5.5%. The source material was peripheral blood. Receptors were obtained from a man aged 65-85 years with acute or convalescent COVID-19.

Remarks on this clone: The same CDR3 also results from other DNA sequences found in this sample. This chain uses TRBV4-1 with TRBJ2-3; D uncertain. Between the trimmed V and J ends, which lost 1 base and 3 bases, there was a span of 8 bases. Germline CDR1 MGHRA, CDR2 YSYEKL. This CDR3 contains 14 residues. The DNA of the CDR3 is TGCGCCAGCAGCCAAGGGTCAGCGACAGATACGCAGTATTTT. Its protein is CASSQGSATDTQYF.

The V and J genes are TRBV7-9 and TRBJ2-3, with D hard to call. This CDR3 is built from 12 residues. The germline gives CDR1 SEHNR, CDR2 FQNEAQ (reference sequence). Between the trimmed V and J ends, which lost 5 bases and 2 bases, there was a span of 5 bases. The CDR3, as DNA: TGTGCCAGCAGCCTACCCACAGATACGCAGTATTTT. Protein: CASSLPTDTQYF.

This clone has more than one count but fewer than ten. The rearrangement links TRBV5-8 to TRBJ2-7; D might be TRBD2 (6 bases). The CDR3 totals 17 residues. V was clipped by 6 bases and J by 2 bases, with 24 bases between them. Germline V CDR1 and CDR2: SGHTS, YDEGEE. For the CDR3, the DNA is TGTGCCAGCACCTTTAGAGCCTCGTCCCGGACTACCTACGAGCAGTACTTC. Protein product: CASTFRASSRTTYEQYF.

The chain couples TRBV5-8 to TRBJ1-1; D is ambiguous. The ends were cut back, 0 bases at V and 0 bases at J, with 6 bases in the middle. Germline-derived CDR1 and CDR2 are SGHTS and YDEGEE. The CDR3 contains 14 residues. The CDR3 is CASSLDSMNTEAFF. In nucleotides, the CDR3 is TGTGCCAGCAGCTTGGACAGCATGAACACTGAAGCTTTCTTT.

This chain links TRBV5-1 with TRBJ2-7, with TRBD1 matching 12 bases. The CDR3 contains 15 residues. Losses at the gene ends were 4 bases for V and 5 bases for J; bases not matched to a gene: 7. Germline CDR1 SGHRS, CDR2 YFSETQ. CDR3 in DNA: TGCGCCAGCAGCACCCGGGGGGACAGGGGGCACGAGCAGTACTTC. Its translation is CASSTRGDRGHEQYF.

This clone was found a few times. The V gene is TRBV19, the J gene TRBJ1-3, with unresolved D. V dropped 6 bases and J dropped 2 bases, with 11 bases sitting between them. Germline V CDR1 and CDR2: LNHDA, SQIVND (reference sequence). The CDR3 covers 14 residues. In DNA, the CDR3 is TGTGCCAGTAGGACGGCGGGGACTGGAAACACCATATATTTT. As protein: CASRTAGTGNTIYF. The entire variable domain, with the rest obtained from reference TRBV19 and TRBJ1-3, is as follows: DGGITQSPKYLFRKEGQNVTLSCEQNLNHDAMYWYRQDPGQGLRLIYYSQIVNDFQKGDIAEGYSVSREKKESFPLTVTSAQKNPTAFYLCASRTAGTGNTIYFGEGSWLTVV.

The chain joins TRBV9 to TRBJ2-1; 9 bases align to TRBD2. V was pared by 4 bases and J by 6 bases, with 11 bases of the junction left unmatched. This CDR3 region has 16 residues. In germline, CDR1 is SGDLS, CDR2 YYNGEE. CDR3 DNA: TGTGCCAGCAGCCTCCGGGGTAGCGGGGGAGTCAATGAGCAGTTCTTC. It encodes CASSLRGSGGVNEQFF. The complete variable domain, with remaining parts taken from reference TRBV9 and TRBJ2-1, reads DSGVTQTPKHLITATGQRVTLRCSPRSGDLSVYWYQQSLDQGLQFLIQYYNGEERAKGNILERFSAQQFPDLHSELNLSSLELGDSALYFCASSLRGSGGVNEQFFGPGTRLTVL.

J is TRBJ2-5 and V is TRBV5-1; TRBD1 aligns across 9 bases. Per germline, CDR1 SGHRS and CDR2 YFSETQ. The V and J ends lost 0 bases and 4 bases, in that order; junction bases with no gene match: 4. CDR3 size: 15 residues. DNA of the CDR3: TGCGCCAGCAGCTTGGTGGGACAGGGAGGAGAGACCCAGTACTTC. The encoded protein is CASSLVGQGGETQYF.

The sample holds a few counts of this clone. The gene calls are TRBV2 and TRBJ2-3; TRBD2 agrees at 13 bases. Germline V CDR1 and CDR2: SNHLY, FYNNEI. This CDR3 spans 15 amino acids. Trimming took 5 bases from V and 6 from J; bases not matched to a gene: 5. CDR3 coding DNA: TGTGCCAGCAGTTCGGGACTAGCGGGGTCCGATACGCAGTATTTT. Its translation is CASSSGLAGSDTQYF.

DNA for the CDR3: TGTGCCACCTCGCGTGGACTGACGGAGACCCAGTACTTC. This codes for CATSRGLTETQYF. The J gene is TRBJ2-5, the V gene TRBV15; perhaps TRBD2 as D (5 bases). Trimming left V 8 bases short and J 5 bases short, with 15 bases between. There are 13 residues in the CDR3. CDR1 is LNHNV, CDR2 YYDKDF, per germline (reference sequence).

V and J are TRBV7-6 and TRBJ2-3; D perhaps matches TRBD1 (5 bases). The CDR3 spans 14 residues. Germline lookup yields CDR1 SGHVS and CDR2 FNYEAQ. V was trimmed by 1 base and J by 2 bases, leaving 7 bases between them. CDR3 DNA sequence: TGTGCCAGCAGCTTAGACAGGTCCACAGATACGCAGTATTTT. Amino acid sequence: CASSLDRSTDTQYF.

CDR3 sequence: CASSYSGQGNTIYF. Written as DNA, the CDR3 is TGTGCCAGCAGTTACTCGGGGCAAGGAAACACCATATATTTT. This chain connects TRBV6-5 to TRBJ1-3, with D perhaps matching TRBD1 (5 bases). Per the germline V gene, CDR1 is MNHEY and CDR2 is SVGAGI. V lost 0 bases and J lost 4, with 7 bases in between. The CDR3 covers 14 residues.

In this sample, this clone turned up a few times. The genes are TRBV20-1 and TRBJ1-5; TRBD1 might be the D (5 bases). The CDR3 runs 13 residues. Per germline, CDR1 DFQATT and CDR2 SNEGSKA (reference sequence). Trimming took off 3 bases at V and 7 bases at J, with 13 bases between the two ends. As DNA, the CDR3 is TGCAGTGCTAGTCCTCAGGGTTGGCAGCCCCAGCATTTT. This translates into CSASPQGWQPQHF.

This chain connects TRBV15 to TRBJ1-3, with D possibly matching TRBD1 (5 bases). Germline V gives CDR1 LNHNV, CDR2 YYDKDF (reference sequence). Trimming took off 0 bases at V and 2 bases at J, with 8 bases between the two ends. This CDR3 is built from 15 residues. DNA of the CDR3: TGTGCCACCAGCAGAGACAGGGTAACTGGAAACACCATATATTTT. It encodes CATSRDRVTGNTIYF. The full variable domain, rest sourced from reference TRBV15 and TRBJ1-3, is DAMVIQNPRYQVTQFGKPVTLSCSQTLNHNVMYWYQQKSSQAPKLLFHYYDKDFNNEADTPDNFQSRRPNTSFCFLDIRSPGLGDTAMYLCATSRDRVTGNTIYFGEGSWLTVV.

The chain uses TRBV6-1 and TRBJ1-2, with a possible D match to TRBD1 (5 bases). Trimming removed 2 bases at V and 7 bases at J, with 14 bases between. In germline, CDR1 is MNHNS, CDR2 SASEGT. The CDR3 has 14 amino acids. The CDR3 region is CASSESEGAGGYTF. CDR3 DNA sequence: TGTGCCAGCAGTGAATCCGAAGGGGCAGGTGGCTACACCTTC.

This chain links TRBV6-5 with TRBJ1-1, with unresolved D. There are 13 residues in the CDR3. V was clipped by 6 bases and J by 3 bases, with 11 bases between them. The germline V gene encodes CDR1 MNHEY and CDR2 SVGAGI. CDR3 DNA sequence: TGTGCCAGCAGAGCCCTCTCGGACACTGAAGCTTTCTTT. As protein: CASRALSDTEAFF.

The rearrangement joins TRBV2 to TRBJ2-5; TRBD1 matches at 10 bases. The ends lost 6 bases at V and 2 bases at J; junction bases unmatched: 6. Germline CDR1 is SNHLY and CDR2 is FYNNEI. This CDR3 has 15 residues. CDR3 bases: TGTGCCAGCAGACTGGACAGGGGGAGGCAAGAGACCCAGTACTTC. It specifies CASRLDRGRQETQYF.

This chain connects TRBV6-5 to TRBJ1-1, with TRBD1 matching 10 bases. From germline, CDR1 is MNHEY and CDR2 SVGAGI. V gave up 6 bases and J gave up 10 bases; unmatched junction bases: 5. CDR3 length: 12 amino acids. CDR3 bases: TGTGCCAGCAGGAGACAGGGGGCGGGAGCTTTCTTT. Its protein is CASRRQGAGAFF.

The genes are TRBV27 and TRBJ1-1; TRBD1 matches 7 bases. CDR3 length: 15 residues. Germline lookup yields CDR1 MNHEY and CDR2 SMNVEV (reference sequence). With 7 bases clipped from V and 7 bases from J, the junction kept 15 bases outside the gene matches. The CDR3 nucleotides are TGTGCCAGCAATCCAATATCTACAGGGGTCTATGAAGCTTTCTTT. As protein: CASNPISTGVYEAFF.

The rearrangement joins TRBV5-1 to TRBJ2-7, with 8 bases matching TRBD1. Germline V CDR1 and CDR2: SGHRS, YFSETQ. CDR3 size: 15 residues. The V gene end was trimmed by 2 bases and the J gene end by 7 bases; junction bases not matched to a gene: 11. CDR3 DNA: TGCGCCAGCAGCTTACAGGGGGTCTCTTTGGGGGAGCAGTACTTC. It encodes CASSLQGVSLGEQYF.

The chain links TRBV18 to TRBJ1-1; TRBD1 matches 8 bases. The CDR3 extends over 18 amino acids. Germline V lookup: CDR1 KGHSH, CDR2 LQKENI. V lost 2 bases, J lost 3 bases, and 14 bases stayed unmatched. The CDR3 bases are TGTGCCAGCTCACCATTATTTCCAGGGGGCAAGGGGTACACTGAAGCTTTCTTT. This sequence encodes CASSPLFPGGKGYTEAFF.

The V and J genes are TRBV21-1 and TRBJ2-5; the DNA was not compared with TRBD2, the D call given in the table. TRBV21-1 constitutes a pseudogene. The CDR3 spans 16 residues. In nucleotides, the CDR3 is TGTGCCAGCAGCAAAAACCCTAGCGGGGGTTTAGAGACCCAGTACTTC. Amino acid sequence: CASSKNPSGGLETQYF.

This clone was seen more than once but under ten times. This chain joins TRBV29-1 and TRBJ1-1; no reliable D call. Trimming took off 7 bases at V and 0 bases at J, with 12 bases between the two ends. There are 13 residues in the CDR3. Germline V gene sequence: CDR1 SQVTM, CDR2 ANQGSEA. CDR3 sequence: CSAPSGLNTEAFF. For the CDR3, the DNA is TGCAGCGCACCCAGCGGATTGAACACTGAAGCTTTCTTT.

This clone was detected once. The CDR3 nucleotides read TGCGCCAGCAGCTTGGGCAGTAGCGGGGGCGGTACGCAGTATTTT. This gives the protein CASSLGSSGGGTQYF. This chain uses TRBV5-1 with TRBJ2-3; 9 bases fit TRBD2. Germline loops: CDR1 SGHRS, CDR2 YFSETQ. With V trimmed by 0 bases and J by 8 bases, 7 bases remained unmatched. The CDR3 runs 15 residues.

The J gene is TRBJ1-1, the V gene TRBV7-9; D gene unclear. CDR1 and CDR2 from the germline V gene are SEHNR and FQNEAQ (reference sequence). There are 15 residues in the CDR3. Trimming removed 4 bases from V and 5 bases from J, with 17 bases in between. CDR3: CASSSLPTGRTEAFF. The CDR3 region has the DNA TGTGCCAGCAGCTCCCTTCCGACGGGGAGGACTGAAGCTTTCTTT.

The chain uses TRBV5-1 and TRBJ1-1, with D perhaps matching TRBD1 (5 bases). This CDR3 has 14 amino acids. CDR1 and CDR2 from the germline V gene are SGHRS and YFSETQ. Trimming removed 6 bases from V and 1 base from J, with 13 bases in between. The CDR3 loop reads CASNQQDTNTEAFF. The CDR3 bases are TGCGCCAGCAACCAACAGGACACGAACACTGAAGCTTTCTTT.

The V gene is TRBV6-5, the J gene TRBJ2-1, with 9 bases identical to TRBD2. The V gene end was trimmed by 2 bases and the J gene end by 4 bases; junction bases not matched to a gene: 3. The CDR3 totals 15 residues. CDR1 MNHEY and CDR2 SVGAGI come from the germline V gene. For the CDR3, the DNA is TGTGCCAGCAGTTACAAAGCGGGGGGATACAATGAGCAGTTCTTC. Translated, it gives CASSYKAGGYNEQFF.

The chain carries TRBV14 and TRBJ2-5, with 12 bases matching TRBD2. Per germline, CDR1 SGHDN and CDR2 FVKESK. The ends lost 6 bases at V and 5 bases at J; junction bases unmatched: 4. The CDR3 covers 14 residues. Here the CDR3 reads CASRPSGGAETQYF. For the CDR3, the DNA is TGTGCCAGCAGACCTAGCGGGGGGGCGGAGACCCAGTACTTC.

This clone was counted at least ten times. The chain links TRBV6-1 to TRBJ2-2; D is unclear. Germline V gives CDR1 MNHNS, CDR2 SASEGT. V gave up 0 bases and J gave up 1 base, with 6 bases separating them. The CDR3 is made up of 15 amino acids. The CDR3 nucleotides read TGTGCCAGCAGTGAAGCCAGGCGGAACACCGGGGAGCTGTTTTTT. Encoded protein: CASSEARRNTGELFF.